The clone carrying this TCR beta chain was seen more than once but under ten times. The sample contains more than one DNA sequence encoding this CDR3. This specimen comes from a study of CD39 and CD103 CD8 tumor-infiltrating T cells. Study-level background: An ovarian cancer patient and two HNSCC patients had repertoire comparisons shown.

For tumor-infiltrating lymphocytes, EpCAM beads were added to negative-selection T-cell enrichment of thawed cells. TCRdb's table, derived via immunoSEQ multiplex PCR, lists solely in-frame clones and lacks some. Of about 340 clones listed, 50% to 65% were seen once; the top ten hold approximately 30%. CDR1 is MGHRA and CDR2 is YSYEKL in the germline V gene. This CDR3 region has 15 residues. V lost 1 base and J 4 bases, leaving 13 bases between the germline ends. This chain links TRBV4-1 with TRBJ1-1; TRBD1 is a possible D gene (5 bases). The receptor was derived from a human donor with head and neck squamous cell carcinoma. Material for sequencing was CD39+ CD103+ CD8+ T cells sorted from the tumor. The subset: CD103+CD39+ double-positive CD45RA- CD8 T cells. This chain's CDR3 is CASSQATQGRTEAFF. DNA for the CDR3: TGCGCCAGCAGCCAAGCGACCCAGGGTCGCACTGAAGCTTTCTTT.